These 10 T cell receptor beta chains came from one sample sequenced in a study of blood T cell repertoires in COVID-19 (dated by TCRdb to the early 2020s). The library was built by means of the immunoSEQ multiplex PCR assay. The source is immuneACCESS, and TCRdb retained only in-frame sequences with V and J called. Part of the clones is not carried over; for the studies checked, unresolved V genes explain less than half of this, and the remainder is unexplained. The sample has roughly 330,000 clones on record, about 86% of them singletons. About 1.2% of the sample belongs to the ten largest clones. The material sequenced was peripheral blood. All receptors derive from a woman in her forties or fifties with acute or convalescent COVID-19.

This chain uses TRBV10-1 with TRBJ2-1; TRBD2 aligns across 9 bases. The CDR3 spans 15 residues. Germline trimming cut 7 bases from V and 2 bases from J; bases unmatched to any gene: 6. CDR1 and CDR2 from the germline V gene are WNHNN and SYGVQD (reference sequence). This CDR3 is CASTYSGGAYNEQFF. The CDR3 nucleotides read TGCGCCAGCACCTATAGCGGGGGAGCCTACAATGAGCAGTTCTTC.

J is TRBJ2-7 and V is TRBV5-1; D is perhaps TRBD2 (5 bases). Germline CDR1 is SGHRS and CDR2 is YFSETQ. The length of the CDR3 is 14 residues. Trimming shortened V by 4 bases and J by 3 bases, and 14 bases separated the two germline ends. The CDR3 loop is CASSREGGGYEQYV. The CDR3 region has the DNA TGCGCCAGCAGCCGGGAAGGCGGAGGCTACGAGCAGTACGTC.

CDR3 in amino acids: CASSPDPGSNQPQHF. DNA for the CDR3: TGTGCCAGCAGCCCTGACCCGGGGAGCAATCAGCCCCAGCATTTT. The chain has TRBV5-4 and TRBJ1-5; D ambiguous. Trimming took 4 bases from V and 1 from J, leaving 12 bases between them. This CDR3 spans 15 amino acids. The germline V gene has CDR1 SGHNT and CDR2 YYREEE (reference sequence).

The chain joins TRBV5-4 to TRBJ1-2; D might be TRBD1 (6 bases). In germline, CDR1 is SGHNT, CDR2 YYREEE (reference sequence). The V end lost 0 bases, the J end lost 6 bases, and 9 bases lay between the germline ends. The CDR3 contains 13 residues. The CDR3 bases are TGTGCCAGCAGCTTGGCAGGGGCGAATGGCTACACCTTC. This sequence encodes CASSLAGANGYTF.

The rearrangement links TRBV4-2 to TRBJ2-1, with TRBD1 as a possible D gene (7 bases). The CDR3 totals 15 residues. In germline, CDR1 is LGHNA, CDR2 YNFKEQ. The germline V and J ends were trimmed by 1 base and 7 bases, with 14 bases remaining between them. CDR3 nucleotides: TGTGCCAGCAGCCAAGCGGTGGAGGGGGCAAATGAGCAGTTCTTC. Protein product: CASSQAVEGANEQFF.

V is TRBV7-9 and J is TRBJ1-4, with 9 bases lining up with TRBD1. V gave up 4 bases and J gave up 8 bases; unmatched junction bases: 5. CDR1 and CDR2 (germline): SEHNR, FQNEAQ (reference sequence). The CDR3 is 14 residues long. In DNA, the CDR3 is TGTGCCAGCAGCTCGTACGGACAGGGGGAAAAACTGTTTTTT. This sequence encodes CASSSYGQGEKLFF. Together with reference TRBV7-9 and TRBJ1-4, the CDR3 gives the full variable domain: DTGVSQNPRHKITKRGQNVTFRCDPISEHNRLYWYRQTLGQGPEFLTYFQNEAQLEKSRLLSDRFSAERPKGSFSTLEIQRTEQGDSAMYLCASSSYGQGEKLFFGSGTQLSVL.

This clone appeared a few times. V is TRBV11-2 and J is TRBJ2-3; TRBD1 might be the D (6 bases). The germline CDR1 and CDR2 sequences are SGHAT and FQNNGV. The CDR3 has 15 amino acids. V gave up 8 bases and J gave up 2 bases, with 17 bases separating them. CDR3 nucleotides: TGTGCCAGCGGATCTTCGGGACATGTCACAGATACGCAGTATTTT. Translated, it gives CASGSSGHVTDTQYF.

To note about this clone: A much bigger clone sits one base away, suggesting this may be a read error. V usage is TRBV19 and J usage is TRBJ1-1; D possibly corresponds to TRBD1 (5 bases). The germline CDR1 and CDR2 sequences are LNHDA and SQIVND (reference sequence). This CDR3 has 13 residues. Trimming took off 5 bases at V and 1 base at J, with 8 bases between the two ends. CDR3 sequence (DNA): TGTGCCAGTAGTCCTCAGGGGAACACTGAAGCTTTCTTT. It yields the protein CASSPQGNTEAFF.

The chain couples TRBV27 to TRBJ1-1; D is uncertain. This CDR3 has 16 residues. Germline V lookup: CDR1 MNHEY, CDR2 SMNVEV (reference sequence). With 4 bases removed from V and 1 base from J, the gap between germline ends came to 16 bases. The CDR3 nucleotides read TGTGCCAGCAGTTCCCCCCCCCGGGGAGCGAACACTGAAGCTTTCTTT. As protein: CASSSPPRGANTEAFF.

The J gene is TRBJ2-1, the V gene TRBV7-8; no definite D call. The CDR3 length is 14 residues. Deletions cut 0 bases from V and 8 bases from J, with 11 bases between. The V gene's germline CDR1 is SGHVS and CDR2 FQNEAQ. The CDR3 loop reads CASSLARRGDEQFF. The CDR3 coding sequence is TGTGCCAGCAGCTTAGCGCGACGTGGAGATGAGCAGTTCTTC.